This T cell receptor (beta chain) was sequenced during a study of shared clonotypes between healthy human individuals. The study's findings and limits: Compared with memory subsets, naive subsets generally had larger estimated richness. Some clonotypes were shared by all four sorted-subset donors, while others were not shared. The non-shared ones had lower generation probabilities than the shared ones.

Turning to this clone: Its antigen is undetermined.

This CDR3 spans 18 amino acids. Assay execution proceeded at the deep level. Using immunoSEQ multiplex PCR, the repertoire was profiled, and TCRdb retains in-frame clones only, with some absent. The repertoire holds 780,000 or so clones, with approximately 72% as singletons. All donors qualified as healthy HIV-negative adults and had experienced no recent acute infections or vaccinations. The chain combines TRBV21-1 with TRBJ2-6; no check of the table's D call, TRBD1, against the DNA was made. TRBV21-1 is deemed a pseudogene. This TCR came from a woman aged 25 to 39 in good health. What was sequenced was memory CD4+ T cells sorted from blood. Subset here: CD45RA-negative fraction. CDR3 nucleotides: TGTGCCAGCAGCACTACCGGGACAGGGTGCTCTGGGGCCAACGTCCTGACTTTC. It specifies CASSTTGTGCSGANVLTF.